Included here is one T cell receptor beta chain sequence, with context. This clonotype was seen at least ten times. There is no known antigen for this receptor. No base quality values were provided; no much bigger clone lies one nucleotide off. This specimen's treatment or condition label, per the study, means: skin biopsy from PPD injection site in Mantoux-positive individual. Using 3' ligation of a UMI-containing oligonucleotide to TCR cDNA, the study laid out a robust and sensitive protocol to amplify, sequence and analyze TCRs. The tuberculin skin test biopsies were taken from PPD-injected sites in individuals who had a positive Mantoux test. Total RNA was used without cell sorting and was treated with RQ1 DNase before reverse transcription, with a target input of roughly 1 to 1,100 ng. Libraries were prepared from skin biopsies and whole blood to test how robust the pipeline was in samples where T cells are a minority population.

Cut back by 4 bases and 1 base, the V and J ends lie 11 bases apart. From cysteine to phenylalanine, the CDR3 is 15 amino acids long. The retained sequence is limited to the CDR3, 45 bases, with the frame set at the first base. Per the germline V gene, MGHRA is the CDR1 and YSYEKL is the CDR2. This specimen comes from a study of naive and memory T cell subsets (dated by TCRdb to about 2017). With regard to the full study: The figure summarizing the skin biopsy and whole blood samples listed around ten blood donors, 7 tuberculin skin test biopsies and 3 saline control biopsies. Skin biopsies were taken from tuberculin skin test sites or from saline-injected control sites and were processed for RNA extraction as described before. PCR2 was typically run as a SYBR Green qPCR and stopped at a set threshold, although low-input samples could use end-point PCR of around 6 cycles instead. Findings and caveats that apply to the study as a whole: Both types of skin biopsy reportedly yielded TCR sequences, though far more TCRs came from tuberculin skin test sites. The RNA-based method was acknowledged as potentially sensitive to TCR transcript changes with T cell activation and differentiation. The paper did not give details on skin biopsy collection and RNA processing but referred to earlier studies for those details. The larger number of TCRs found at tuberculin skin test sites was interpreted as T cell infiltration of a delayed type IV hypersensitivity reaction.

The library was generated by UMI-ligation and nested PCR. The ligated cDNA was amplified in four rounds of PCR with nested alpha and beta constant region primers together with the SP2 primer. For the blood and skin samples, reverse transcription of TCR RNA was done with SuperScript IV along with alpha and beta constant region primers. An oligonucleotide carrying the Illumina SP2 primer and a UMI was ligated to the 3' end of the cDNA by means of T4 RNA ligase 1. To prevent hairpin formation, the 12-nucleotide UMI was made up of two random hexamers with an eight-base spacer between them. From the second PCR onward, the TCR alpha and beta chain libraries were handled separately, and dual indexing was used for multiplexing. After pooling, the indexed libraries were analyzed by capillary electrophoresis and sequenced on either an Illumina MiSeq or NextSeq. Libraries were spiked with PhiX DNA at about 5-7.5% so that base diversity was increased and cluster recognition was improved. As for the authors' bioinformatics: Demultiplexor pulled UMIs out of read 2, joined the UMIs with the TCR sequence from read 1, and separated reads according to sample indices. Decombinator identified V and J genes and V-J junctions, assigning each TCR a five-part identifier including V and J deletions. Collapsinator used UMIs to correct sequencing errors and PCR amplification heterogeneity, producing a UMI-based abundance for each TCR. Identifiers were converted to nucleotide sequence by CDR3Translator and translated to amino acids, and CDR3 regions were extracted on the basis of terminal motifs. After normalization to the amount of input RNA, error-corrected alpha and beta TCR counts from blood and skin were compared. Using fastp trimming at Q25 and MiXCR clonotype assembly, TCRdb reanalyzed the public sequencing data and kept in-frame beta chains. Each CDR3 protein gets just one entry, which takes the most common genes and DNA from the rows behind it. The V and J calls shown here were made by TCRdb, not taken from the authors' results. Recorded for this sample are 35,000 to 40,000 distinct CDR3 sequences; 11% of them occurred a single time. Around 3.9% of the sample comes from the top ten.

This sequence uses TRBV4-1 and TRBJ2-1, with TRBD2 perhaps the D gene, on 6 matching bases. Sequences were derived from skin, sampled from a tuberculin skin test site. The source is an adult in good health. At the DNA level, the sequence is TGCGCCAGCAGCCTGGAGGGCCGATCCTACAATGAGCAGTTCTTC. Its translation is CASSLEGRSYNEQFF.